Shown below are 27 T cell receptor beta chains from a single sample sequenced in a study of OX40 agonist ivuxolimab in advanced cancers. TCRdb's table, derived via immunoSEQ multiplex PCR, lists solely in-frame clones and lacks some. The sample consists of about 27,000 clones, approximately 86% of them appearing once. The sequencing used CD4+ or CD8+ T cells sorted from blood, collected in a trial of the OX40 agonist ivuxolimab. The receptors were gathered from an adult with an advanced solid tumor such as melanoma, head and neck, liver or kidney cancer.

The chain joins TRBV7-3 to TRBJ2-2; 9 nucleotides match TRBD2. Germline CDR1 and CDR2: SGHTA and FQGTGA. With V trimmed by 5 bases and J by 0 bases, 1 base remained unmatched. The CDR3 runs 15 residues. CDR3 in amino acids: CASSLAGPNTGELFF. CDR3 bases: TGTGCCAGCAGCCTAGCGGGACCGAACACCGGGGAGCTGTTTTTT.

The V and J genes are TRBV4-1 and TRBJ2-2; TRBD2 is a possible D gene (5 bases). CDR1 and CDR2 (germline): MGHRA, YSYEKL. The V end lost 2 bases, the J end lost 11 bases, and 12 bases lay between the germline ends. The CDR3 spans 13 residues. In DNA, the CDR3 is TGCGCCAGCAGCCAATTTGGGGAGCAAGAGCTGTTTTTT. It encodes CASSQFGEQELFF.

The rearrangement links TRBV29-1 to TRBJ2-7, with D unclear. The CDR3 consists of 12 residues. V was pared by 3 bases and J by 6 bases, with 12 bases between. Germline CDR1 and CDR2: SQVTM and ANQGSEA. The CDR3 region has the DNA TGCAGCGTTGAGCCCAGGACGGGCGAGCAGTACTTC. This encodes CSVEPRTGEQYF.

The genes are TRBV10-3 and TRBJ1-1, with a tentative D call TRBD1 (5 bases). Germline CDR1 and CDR2: ENHRY and SYGVKD. The CDR3 extends over 15 amino acids. V lost 0 bases and J 5 bases, leaving 13 bases between the germline ends. The CDR3 nucleotides are TGTGCCATCAGTGAGTCGCAAGGGGTAAGGACTGAAGCTTTCTTT. Translating gives CAISESQGVRTEAFF.

The chain employs TRBV5-6 and TRBJ2-7; D is possibly TRBD1 or TRBD2 (6 bases each). This CDR3 has 12 amino acids. The germline V gene encodes CDR1 SGHDT and CDR2 YYEEEE. V lost 4 bases and J 5 bases, leaving 10 bases between the germline ends. The CDR3 protein is CASSPGGHEQYF. CDR3 nucleotides: TGTGCCAGCAGCCCCGGGGGCCACGAGCAGTACTTC.

V is TRBV4-1 and J is TRBJ1-4; D remains unclear. CDR3 length: 14 residues. Germline loops: CDR1 MGHRA, CDR2 YSYEKL. V gave up 2 bases and J gave up 0 bases, with 4 bases separating them. The CDR3 coding sequence is TGCGCCAGCAGCCAAACAGCAACTAATGAAAAACTGTTTTTT. As protein: CASSQTATNEKLFF.

The chain uses TRBV28 and TRBJ2-2, with a weak D call TRBD1 (6 bases). The CDR3 runs 16 residues. Germline CDR1 is MDHEN and CDR2 is SYDVKM. Trimming took 5 bases from V and 6 from J, leaving 19 bases between them. Here the CDR3 reads CASSPRLGRGAGELFF. CDR3 nucleotide sequence: TGTGCCAGCAGTCCGCGTCTGGGCAGGGGCGCCGGGGAGCTGTTTTTT. Combining the CDR3 with reference TRBV28 and TRBJ2-2 gives the whole variable domain DVKVTQSSRYLVKRTGEKVFLECVQDMDHENMFWYRQDPGLGLRLIYFSYDVKMKEKGDIPEGYSVSREKKERFSLILESASTNQTSMYLCASSPRLGRGAGELFFGEGSRLTVL.

The chain links TRBV28 to TRBJ2-3; possibly TRBD1 for D (6 bases). V was pared by 3 bases and J by 5 bases, with 15 bases between. CDR3 length: 15 residues. Germline lookup yields CDR1 MDHEN and CDR2 SYDVKM. CDR3 sequence reads: CASSFRPGQLDTQYF. DNA for the CDR3: TGTGCCAGCAGTTTTCGGCCGGGACAATTAGATACGCAGTATTTT.

The J gene is TRBJ1-5, the V gene TRBV4-1; TRBD1 agrees at 7 bases. This CDR3 has 13 residues. The ends lost 1 base at V and 7 bases at J; junction bases unmatched: 1. Germline loops: CDR1 MGHRA, CDR2 YSYEKL. The CDR3 is CASSQGQGQPQHF. The CDR3 nucleotides read TGCGCCAGCAGCCAAGGACAGGGACAGCCCCAGCATTTT.

The chain uses TRBV5-4 and TRBJ1-6; D ambiguous. Germline values: CDR1 SGHNT, CDR2 YYREEE (reference sequence). This CDR3 contains 15 residues. V shed 1 base and J shed 0 bases, with 5 bases lying between them. CDR3 protein: CASSLQSSYNSPLHF. The CDR3 DNA follows: TGTGCCAGCAGCTTGCAGAGCTCCTATAATTCACCCCTCCACTTT.

The rearrangement joins TRBV5-1 to TRBJ1-2; D unclear. Germline CDR1 and CDR2: SGHRS and YFSETQ. This CDR3 contains 15 residues. V was clipped by 0 bases and J by 8 bases, with 17 bases between them. CDR3 region: CASSLVAQETGGYTF. The DNA for the CDR3 is TGCGCCAGCAGCTTGGTGGCTCAGGAAACGGGGGGCTACACCTTC.

This clone was recorded only once. A much larger clone sits a single nucleotide away, making a read error possible. The V and J genes are TRBV6-9 and TRBJ2-7; 8 bases align to TRBD1. V lost 4 bases, J lost 2 bases, and 4 bases stayed unmatched. Germline CDR1 is MNHGY and CDR2 is SVAAGI. CDR3 length: 14 amino acids. This chain's CDR3 is CASSWGRGPYEQYF. CDR3 coding DNA: TGTGCCAGCAGTTGGGGCAGGGGGCCCTACGAGCAGTACTTC.

As for this clone: The same CDR3 also results from other DNA sequences found in this sample. The V gene is TRBV9, the J gene TRBJ2-2; no clear D gene. CDR3 length: 11 residues. The germline CDR1 and CDR2 sequences are SGDLS and YYNGEE. The germline V and J ends were trimmed by 0 bases and 6 bases, with 0 bases remaining between them. CDR3 sequence reads: CASSVAGELFF. The CDR3 DNA reads TGTGCCAGCAGCGTAGCCGGGGAGCTGTTTTTT.

The rearrangement joins TRBV30 to TRBJ2-7, with 7 bases matching TRBD1. CDR1 is GTSNPN, CDR2 SVGIG, per germline (reference sequence). V dropped 2 bases and J dropped 0; count of bases not matched to a gene: 7. The CDR3 has 15 amino acids. In nucleotides, the CDR3 is TGTGCCTGGAGTCCTTTGGGACAGCACTCCTACGAGCAGTACTTC. Its translation is CAWSPLGQHSYEQYF.

This rearrangement joins TRBV28 to TRBJ2-3; 9 positions match TRBD2. Looked up from germline, CDR1 is MDHEN and CDR2 is SYDVKM. There are 17 residues in the CDR3. The V gene end was trimmed by 4 bases and the J gene end by 3 bases; junction bases not matched to a gene: 11. This CDR3 reads CASSSFALAGRTDTQYF. CDR3 coding DNA: TGTGCCAGCAGTTCCTTCGCGCTAGCGGGAAGGACAGATACGCAGTATTTT.

This clone was observed once. This chain connects TRBV28 to TRBJ2-2; a weak D match, TRBD2 (6 bases). The CDR3 totals 15 residues. Germline V gene sequence: CDR1 MDHEN, CDR2 SYDVKM. Trimming stripped 7 bases from V and 3 bases from J, with 15 bases between. The CDR3 nucleotides read TGTGCCAGCAAGATGGCGGGAACATACACCGGGGAGCTGTTTTTT. The encoded protein is CASKMAGTYTGELFF.

The rearrangement uses TRBV5-6 and TRBJ2-5; D is undetermined. The V end was cut by 0 bases, the J end by 5 bases, with 17 bases between. This CDR3 region has 16 residues. In germline, CDR1 is SGHDT, CDR2 YYEEEE. The CDR3 loop is CASSLVFPDGLETQYF. In DNA, the CDR3 is TGTGCCAGCAGCTTGGTTTTTCCCGACGGGTTGGAGACCCAGTACTTC.

The V gene is TRBV28, the J gene TRBJ2-1; TRBD1 aligns across 8 bases. V was pared by 5 bases and J by 4 bases, with 7 bases of the junction left unmatched. Per the germline V gene, CDR1 is MDHEN and CDR2 is SYDVKM. The length of the CDR3 is 15 residues. The CDR3 reads CASSQKTGDYNEQFF. The CDR3 region has the DNA TGTGCCAGCAGTCAAAAGACAGGGGATTACAATGAGCAGTTCTTC.

The chain carries TRBV6-4 and TRBJ2-7, with D unresolved. Trimming took 0 bases from V and 1 from J, leaving 10 bases between them. The CDR3 totals 15 residues. The germline CDR1 and CDR2 sequences are MRHNA and SNTAGT. The CDR3 region is CASSDSNGDSYEQYF. The CDR3 nucleotides are TGTGCCAGCAGTGACTCGAACGGCGATTCCTACGAGCAGTACTTC.

The chain employs TRBV5-6 and TRBJ2-7, with a possible D match to TRBD1 (7 bases). Deletions cut 0 bases from V and 7 bases from J, with 14 bases between. The length of the CDR3 is 14 residues. Germline values: CDR1 SGHDT, CDR2 YYEEEE. CDR3: CASSLVEGALEQYF. In nucleotides, the CDR3 is TGTGCCAGCAGCTTGGTGGAGGGGGCTTTGGAGCAGTACTTC.

The chain employs TRBV19 and TRBJ1-5; D is uncertain. V gave up 8 bases and J gave up 7 bases, with 15 bases separating them. Per germline, CDR1 LNHDA and CDR2 SQIVND (reference sequence). There are 13 residues in the CDR3. Here the CDR3 DNA reads TGTGCCAGTTCCGGCGGGGTATGGCAGCCCCAGCATTTT. It translates to CASSGGVWQPQHF.

Turning to this clone: The CDR3 ends on some other residue instead of the conserved phenylalanine or tryptophan, so this is likely a read error. The rearrangement joins TRBV14 to TRBJ2-7; D is undetermined. The CDR3 consists of 12 residues. V lost 4 bases to trimming and J lost 4 bases, with 8 bases between them. Germline assignment: CDR1 SGHDN and CDR2 FVKESK. Here the CDR3 reads CASSPAGYEQYL. The CDR3 DNA follows: TGTGCCAGCAGCCCCGCCGGTTACGAGCAGTACCTC.

The genes are TRBV15 and TRBJ2-5, with D maybe TRBD1 (6 bases). This CDR3 region has 14 residues. Germline values: CDR1 LNHNV, CDR2 YYDKDF (reference sequence). The V and J ends lost 7 bases and 5 bases respectively, with 17 bases between them. This chain's CDR3 is CATIAGAALETQYF. The CDR3 DNA reads TGTGCCACCATAGCAGGGGCAGCTTTGGAGACCCAGTACTTC.

This clone was seen more than once but under ten times. The J gene is TRBJ2-1, the V gene TRBV5-6, with 8 bases aligning to TRBD2. Germline CDR1 and CDR2: SGHDT and YYEEEE. The ends lost 2 bases at V and 6 bases at J; junction bases unmatched: 7. The CDR3 runs to 15 residues. The CDR3 DNA follows: TGTGCCAGCAGCTTTGTAAAGCGGGAGATCAATGAGCAGTTCTTC. Translated: CASSFVKREINEQFF.

In its sample, this clone ranks as medium-sized (0.01 to 0.1%). The chain joins TRBV5-6 to TRBJ1-1, with D uncertain. Germline CDR1 and CDR2: SGHDT and YYEEEE. Trimming took 2 bases from V and 1 from J, leaving 6 bases between them. This CDR3 is 13 amino acids long. CDR3 sequence: CASSFPTNTEAFF. The CDR3 nucleotides read TGTGCCAGCAGCTTCCCGACGAACACTGAAGCTTTCTTT.

This clone appeared a few times. V usage is TRBV6-5 and J usage is TRBJ1-1, with 10 bases that match TRBD1. Germline V lookup: CDR1 MNHEY, CDR2 SVGAGI. This CDR3 spans 16 amino acids. Germline trimming cut 3 bases from V and 4 bases from J; bases unmatched to any gene: 8. The DNA for the CDR3 is TGTGCCAGCAGTTATTATCCGGGACAGGGGACCACTGAAGCTTTCTTT. It yields the protein CASSYYPGQGTTEAFF.

The chain is built from TRBV27 and TRBJ1-3, with 7 positions matching TRBD1. The CDR3 has 16 residues. Unmatched junction bases numbered 5, after V lost 0 bases and J lost 3 bases. Germline values: CDR1 MNHEY, CDR2 SMNVEV (reference sequence). The CDR3 protein is CASSLSGGGFGNTIYF. The DNA of the CDR3 is TGTGCCAGCAGTTTATCAGGGGGCGGCTTTGGAAACACCATATATTTT.